This T cell receptor (beta chain) was captured in a study of blood T cells in healthy people across ages. The CDR3 spans 16 residues. Germline V gene lookup returns CDR1 DFQATT and CDR2 SNEGSKA (reference sequence). Sample-barcoded 5' priming and a J-beta primer mix drove a second PCR of roughly 7 to 11 cycles. MiXCR, applied by TCRdb to the 5' RACE reads, yields one record per CDR3 protein. The table has about 2 million distinct CDR3 sequences, about 49% seen once; the top ten hold roughly 2%. The genes are TRBV20-1 and TRBJ2-7, with D maybe TRBD1 (5 bases). TRBJ2-5 matches the DNA end more closely, so the J call is doubtful. The clonotype was recovered from a woman aged 40 to 50 in good health. Sequenced material: blood. The CDR3 protein is CSARDHPQGNRETQYF. In nucleotides, the CDR3 is TGCAGTGCTAGAGATCACCCTCAGGGTAACCGGGAGACCCAGTACTTC.